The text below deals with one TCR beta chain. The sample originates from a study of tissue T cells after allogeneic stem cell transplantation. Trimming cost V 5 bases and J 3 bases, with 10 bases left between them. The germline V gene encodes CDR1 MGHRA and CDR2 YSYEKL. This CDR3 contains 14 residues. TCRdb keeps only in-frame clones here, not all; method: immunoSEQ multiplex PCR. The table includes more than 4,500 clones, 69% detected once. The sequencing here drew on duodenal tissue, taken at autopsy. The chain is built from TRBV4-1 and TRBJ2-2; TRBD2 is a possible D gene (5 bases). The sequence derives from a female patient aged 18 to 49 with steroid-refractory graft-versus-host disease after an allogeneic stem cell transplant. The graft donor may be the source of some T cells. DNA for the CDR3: TGCGCCAGCAGCTTGACTACCTACACCGGGGAGCTGTTTTTT. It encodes CASSLTTYTGELFF.